This is a list of T cell receptor beta chains from one sample in a study of early T cells in non-severe SARS-CoV-2 infection. TCRdb re-analysed the 5' RACE reads in MiXCR, keeping a single row per CDR3 protein. This table has 21,000 or so distinct CDR3 sequences, 4.5% to 5.5% appearing once. The sample was whole blood. The receptors derive from an adult who was a healthcare worker with PCR-confirmed SARS-CoV-2 infection or an uninfected control (not recorded which). CDR3s include the opening cysteine and the closing phenylalanine or tryptophan. D genes are given only for firm matches. Where a row states a size, it is once, few, many or the class of an expanded clone; other rows omit it.

d_gene	j_gene	abundance	v_gene	CDR3aa	CDR3nt
-	TRBJ2-3	many	TRBV7-9	CASRLDYTDTQYF	TGTGCCAGCAGACTGGACTACACAGATACGCAGTATTTT
-	TRBJ2-5	few	TRBV20-1	CSARRQQQETQYF	TGCAGTGCTAGACGACAGCAGCAAGAGACCCAGTACTTC
-	TRBJ2-5	medium-sized	TRBV4-3	CASSQTAGRGETQYF	TGCGCCAGCAGCCAAACCGCAGGAAGGGGGGAGACCCAGTACTTC
TRBD2	TRBJ2-2	many	TRBV6-5	CASSYLLAGELFAGELFF	TGTGCCAGCAGTTATTTGCTAGCGGGAGAATTATTCGCCGGGGAGCTGTTTTTT
-	TRBJ2-2	-	TRBV12-2	CASRERESRELFF	TGTGCAAGTCGCGAGCGGGAGAGCAGGGAGCTGTTTTTT
TRBD2	TRBJ2-1	-	TRBV20-1	CSARPGTSGYNEQFF	TGCAGTGCTAGACCCGGGACTAGCGGATACAATGAGCAGTTCTTC
TRBD1	TRBJ1-1	few	TRBV20-1	CSASWDRGATEAFF	TGCAGTGCTAGTTGGGACAGGGGGGCCACTGAAGCTTTCTTT
TRBD1	TRBJ2-2	many	TRBV29-1	CSAEGQGIGELFF	TGCAGCGCCGAAGGACAGGGAATCGGGGAGCTGTTTTTT
-	TRBJ2-7	few	TRBV27	CASRPPNSYEQYF	TGTGCCAGCAGACCACCAAATTCCTACGAGCAGTACTTC
-	TRBJ1-1	many	TRBV11-2	CASSHTGTQNTEAFF	TGTGCCAGCAGCCATACCGGGACACAGAACACTGAAGCTTTCTTT
-	TRBJ2-1	-	TRBV6-6	CASSYSRAYNEQFF	TGTGCCAGCAGTTACTCGAGGGCCTACAATGAGCAGTTCTTC
TRBD2	TRBJ2-1	medium-sized	TRBV19	CASKAASGSYNEQFF	TGTGCCAGTAAAGCGGCTAGCGGCTCCTACAATGAGCAGTTCTTC
-	TRBJ2-2	medium-sized	TRBV6-5	CASSYSWEFTGELFF	TGTGCCAGCAGTTATTCGTGGGAGTTCACCGGGGAGCTGTTTTTT
TRBD2	TRBJ2-3	few	TRBV27	CASTGGRFTDTQYF	TGTGCCAGCACGGGCGGGAGGTTTACAGATACGCAGTATTTT
-	TRBJ2-2	few	TRBV11-2	CASSLLAHNAGELFF	TGTGCCAGCAGCTTACTAGCCCACAATGCAGGGGAGCTGTTTTTT
TRBD1	TRBJ1-5	-	TRBV4-3	CASSLSRGAPNQPQHF	TGCGCCAGCAGCCTTTCCAGGGGGGCCCCCAATCAGCCCCAGCATTTT
-	TRBJ2-7	many	TRBV20-1	CSARKDAGPLLYEQYF	TGCAGTGCTAGAAAGGATGCGGGACCTCTCCTCTACGAGCAGTACTTC
TRBD1	TRBJ2-1	many	TRBV10-3	CATTPGQGIYNEQFF	TGTGCCACGACACCCGGACAGGGAATTTACAATGAGCAGTTCTTC
TRBD2	TRBJ2-3	-	TRBV9	CASSVDGGLALSTDTQYF	TGTGCCAGCAGCGTAGATGGCGGACTAGCGTTAAGCACAGATACGCAGTATTTT
TRBD1	TRBJ1-2	many	TRBV29-1	CSVANRGHNGYTF	TGCAGTGTTGCTAACAGGGGGCATAATGGCTACACCTTC
-	TRBJ1-1	many	TRBV12-3/TRBV12-4	CASSFWGAEAFF	TGTGCCAGCAGTTTTTGGGGAGCTGAAGCTTTCTTT
-	TRBJ2-7	many	TRBV6-2/TRBV6-3	CASRRDAYEQYF	TGTGCCAGTCGTCGGGATGCCTACGAGCAGTACTTC
-	TRBJ2-5	few	TRBV9	CASSEGAGQETQYF	TGTGCCAGCAGCGAAGGTGCAGGCCAAGAGACCCAGTACTTC
-	TRBJ2-1	many	TRBV20-1	CSARQDRDSYNEQFF	TGCAGTGCCCGCCAGGACAGAGACTCCTACAATGAGCAGTTCTTC
TRBD2	TRBJ2-1	many	TRBV15	CATSNYQRGEQFF	TGTGCCACCAGCAATTACCAGCGGGGGGAGCAGTTCTTC
-	TRBJ2-6	many	TRBV5-6	CASRSTGANVLTF	TGTGCCAGCAGGTCTACTGGGGCCAACGTCCTGACTTTC
TRBD1	TRBJ1-2	many	TRBV4-2	CASSQDYGTDPNYGYTF	TGTGCCAGCAGCCAAGACTATGGGACAGACCCAAACTATGGCTACACCTTC
-	TRBJ2-1	few	TRBV4-1	CASSQDAPASSYNEQFF	TGCGCCAGCAGCCAAGATGCTCCCGCGAGCTCCTACAATGAGCAGTTCTTC
-	TRBJ1-2	many	TRBV4-2	CASSPAAGTNYGYTF	TGTGCCAGCAGCCCTGCCGCCGGGACTAACTATGGCTACACCTTC
TRBD2	TRBJ2-7	many	TRBV5-1	CASSGGLTYEQYF	TGCGCCAGCAGCGGGGGACTAACCTACGAGCAGTACTTC
-	TRBJ2-1	-	TRBV20-1	CSAREPFGTAPGNEQFF	TGCAGTGCTAGGGAACCTTTTGGGACCGCCCCTGGGAATGAGCAGTTCTTC
-	TRBJ2-1	medium-sized	TRBV19	CASTARPGNEQFF	TGTGCCAGTACCGCCCGGCCGGGTAATGAGCAGTTCTTC
TRBD1	TRBJ1-4	many	TRBV20-1	CSASRNRGNEKLFF	TGCAGTGCTAGTAGGAACAGGGGTAATGAAAAACTGTTTTTT
TRBD1	TRBJ1-1	-	TRBV12-3/TRBV12-4	CASRDRANTEAFF	TGTGCCAGCAGGGACAGGGCGAACACTGAAGCTTTCTTT
-	TRBJ2-5	many	TRBV7-9	CASSYPQQETQYF	TGTGCCAGCAGCTACCCACAGCAAGAGACCCAGTACTTC
-	TRBJ2-6	many	TRBV10-3	CAISPQGSGANVLTF	TGTGCCATCAGCCCACAGGGTTCTGGGGCCAACGTCCTGACTTTC
-	TRBJ2-3	medium-sized	TRBV20-1	CSVFGRGEGDTQYF	TGCAGTGTCTTCGGCAGGGGCGAAGGAGATACGCAGTATTTT
-	TRBJ2-5	many	TRBV20-1	CSARGREETQYF	TGCAGTGCTAGAGGCAGGGAGGAGACCCAGTACTTC
TRBD1	TRBJ2-5	few	TRBV12-3/TRBV12-4	CASSLVETGAQETQYF	TGTGCCAGCAGTTTAGTCGAGACAGGGGCCCAAGAGACCCAGTACTTC
-	TRBJ2-5	few	TRBV20-1	CSAKAGQETQYF	TGCAGTGCTAAGGCGGGCCAAGAGACCCAGTACTTC
TRBD2	TRBJ2-1	many	TRBV20-1	CSVNRLAGGNEQFF	TGCAGTGTAAATAGACTAGCGGGAGGCAATGAGCAGTTCTTC
-	TRBJ2-7	few	TRBV12-3/TRBV12-4	CASSLALTWRRYEQYF	TGTGCCAGCAGTTTAGCGCTAACGTGGCGGCGCTACGAGCAGTACTTC
-	TRBJ1-2	many	TRBV27	CASSTYSNYGYTF	TGTGCCAGCAGTACATATTCGAACTATGGCTACACCTTC
-	TRBJ1-5	few	TRBV28	CASSLFGSGQPQHF	TGTGCCAGCAGTTTATTTGGTTCTGGACAGCCCCAGCATTTT
-	TRBJ1-2	many	TRBV9	CASSVGGADYGYTF	TGTGCCAGCAGCGTAGGAGGGGCAGACTATGGCTACACCTTC
-	TRBJ1-2	many	TRBV19	CASSIALRLYGYTF	TGTGCCAGTAGTATAGCCCTCCGTCTCTATGGCTACACCTTC
-	TRBJ2-2	few	TRBV9	CASSVASGTPNTGELFF	TGTGCCAGCAGCGTAGCTTCTGGGACCCCGAACACCGGGGAGCTGTTTTTT
-	TRBJ2-1	-	TRBV5-8	CASSFSTLWQFF	TGTGCCAGCAGCTTTTCAACATTGTGGCAGTTCTTC
-	TRBJ2-1	-	TRBV12-3/TRBV12-4	CASSLATSSAPSYNEQFF	TGTGCCAGCAGTTTAGCGACCTCTAGCGCGCCATCCTACAATGAGCAGTTCTTC
-	TRBJ2-4	-	TRBV6-2/TRBV6-3	CASTYREQSGIQYF	TGTGCCAGCACCTACCGGGAGCAATCGGGCATTCAGTACTTC
-	TRBJ2-1	many	TRBV11-2	CASRSSGVEQFF	TGTGCCAGCAGGTCCAGTGGGGTGGAGCAGTTCTTC
-	TRBJ2-3	medium-sized	TRBV6-5	CASSPRPSPDTQYF	TGTGCCAGCAGCCCTCGCCCCTCACCAGATACGCAGTATTTT